This T cell receptor beta chain was retrieved from a study of blood T cell repertoires in COVID-19. As for the study in general: Material from acute and convalescent COVID-19 was sourced from the United States, Italy and Spain. The analysed material was cDNA or gDNA that came from T cells, B-cell-depleted T cells, or PBMCs.

The V gene lost 3 bases and the J gene lost 6 bases, with 8 bases spanning the gap. The germline CDR1 and CDR2 sequences are MNHEY and SMNVEV (reference sequence). The CDR3 has 12 residues. Sequencing used immunoSEQ multiplex PCR; TCRdb keeps in-frame clones, though not all of them. The sample gives around 260,000 clones, about 85% of which show up once; approximately 4% is in the top ten. Sequenced: peripheral blood. The origin of this receptor is a man younger than 30 with active or convalescent COVID-19. The gene calls are TRBV27 and TRBJ1-1; a weak D match, TRBD1 (5 bases). The CDR3 loop reads CASSFGGSEAFF. The DNA of the CDR3 is TGTGCCAGCAGTTTCGGGGGATCTGAAGCTTTCTTT.